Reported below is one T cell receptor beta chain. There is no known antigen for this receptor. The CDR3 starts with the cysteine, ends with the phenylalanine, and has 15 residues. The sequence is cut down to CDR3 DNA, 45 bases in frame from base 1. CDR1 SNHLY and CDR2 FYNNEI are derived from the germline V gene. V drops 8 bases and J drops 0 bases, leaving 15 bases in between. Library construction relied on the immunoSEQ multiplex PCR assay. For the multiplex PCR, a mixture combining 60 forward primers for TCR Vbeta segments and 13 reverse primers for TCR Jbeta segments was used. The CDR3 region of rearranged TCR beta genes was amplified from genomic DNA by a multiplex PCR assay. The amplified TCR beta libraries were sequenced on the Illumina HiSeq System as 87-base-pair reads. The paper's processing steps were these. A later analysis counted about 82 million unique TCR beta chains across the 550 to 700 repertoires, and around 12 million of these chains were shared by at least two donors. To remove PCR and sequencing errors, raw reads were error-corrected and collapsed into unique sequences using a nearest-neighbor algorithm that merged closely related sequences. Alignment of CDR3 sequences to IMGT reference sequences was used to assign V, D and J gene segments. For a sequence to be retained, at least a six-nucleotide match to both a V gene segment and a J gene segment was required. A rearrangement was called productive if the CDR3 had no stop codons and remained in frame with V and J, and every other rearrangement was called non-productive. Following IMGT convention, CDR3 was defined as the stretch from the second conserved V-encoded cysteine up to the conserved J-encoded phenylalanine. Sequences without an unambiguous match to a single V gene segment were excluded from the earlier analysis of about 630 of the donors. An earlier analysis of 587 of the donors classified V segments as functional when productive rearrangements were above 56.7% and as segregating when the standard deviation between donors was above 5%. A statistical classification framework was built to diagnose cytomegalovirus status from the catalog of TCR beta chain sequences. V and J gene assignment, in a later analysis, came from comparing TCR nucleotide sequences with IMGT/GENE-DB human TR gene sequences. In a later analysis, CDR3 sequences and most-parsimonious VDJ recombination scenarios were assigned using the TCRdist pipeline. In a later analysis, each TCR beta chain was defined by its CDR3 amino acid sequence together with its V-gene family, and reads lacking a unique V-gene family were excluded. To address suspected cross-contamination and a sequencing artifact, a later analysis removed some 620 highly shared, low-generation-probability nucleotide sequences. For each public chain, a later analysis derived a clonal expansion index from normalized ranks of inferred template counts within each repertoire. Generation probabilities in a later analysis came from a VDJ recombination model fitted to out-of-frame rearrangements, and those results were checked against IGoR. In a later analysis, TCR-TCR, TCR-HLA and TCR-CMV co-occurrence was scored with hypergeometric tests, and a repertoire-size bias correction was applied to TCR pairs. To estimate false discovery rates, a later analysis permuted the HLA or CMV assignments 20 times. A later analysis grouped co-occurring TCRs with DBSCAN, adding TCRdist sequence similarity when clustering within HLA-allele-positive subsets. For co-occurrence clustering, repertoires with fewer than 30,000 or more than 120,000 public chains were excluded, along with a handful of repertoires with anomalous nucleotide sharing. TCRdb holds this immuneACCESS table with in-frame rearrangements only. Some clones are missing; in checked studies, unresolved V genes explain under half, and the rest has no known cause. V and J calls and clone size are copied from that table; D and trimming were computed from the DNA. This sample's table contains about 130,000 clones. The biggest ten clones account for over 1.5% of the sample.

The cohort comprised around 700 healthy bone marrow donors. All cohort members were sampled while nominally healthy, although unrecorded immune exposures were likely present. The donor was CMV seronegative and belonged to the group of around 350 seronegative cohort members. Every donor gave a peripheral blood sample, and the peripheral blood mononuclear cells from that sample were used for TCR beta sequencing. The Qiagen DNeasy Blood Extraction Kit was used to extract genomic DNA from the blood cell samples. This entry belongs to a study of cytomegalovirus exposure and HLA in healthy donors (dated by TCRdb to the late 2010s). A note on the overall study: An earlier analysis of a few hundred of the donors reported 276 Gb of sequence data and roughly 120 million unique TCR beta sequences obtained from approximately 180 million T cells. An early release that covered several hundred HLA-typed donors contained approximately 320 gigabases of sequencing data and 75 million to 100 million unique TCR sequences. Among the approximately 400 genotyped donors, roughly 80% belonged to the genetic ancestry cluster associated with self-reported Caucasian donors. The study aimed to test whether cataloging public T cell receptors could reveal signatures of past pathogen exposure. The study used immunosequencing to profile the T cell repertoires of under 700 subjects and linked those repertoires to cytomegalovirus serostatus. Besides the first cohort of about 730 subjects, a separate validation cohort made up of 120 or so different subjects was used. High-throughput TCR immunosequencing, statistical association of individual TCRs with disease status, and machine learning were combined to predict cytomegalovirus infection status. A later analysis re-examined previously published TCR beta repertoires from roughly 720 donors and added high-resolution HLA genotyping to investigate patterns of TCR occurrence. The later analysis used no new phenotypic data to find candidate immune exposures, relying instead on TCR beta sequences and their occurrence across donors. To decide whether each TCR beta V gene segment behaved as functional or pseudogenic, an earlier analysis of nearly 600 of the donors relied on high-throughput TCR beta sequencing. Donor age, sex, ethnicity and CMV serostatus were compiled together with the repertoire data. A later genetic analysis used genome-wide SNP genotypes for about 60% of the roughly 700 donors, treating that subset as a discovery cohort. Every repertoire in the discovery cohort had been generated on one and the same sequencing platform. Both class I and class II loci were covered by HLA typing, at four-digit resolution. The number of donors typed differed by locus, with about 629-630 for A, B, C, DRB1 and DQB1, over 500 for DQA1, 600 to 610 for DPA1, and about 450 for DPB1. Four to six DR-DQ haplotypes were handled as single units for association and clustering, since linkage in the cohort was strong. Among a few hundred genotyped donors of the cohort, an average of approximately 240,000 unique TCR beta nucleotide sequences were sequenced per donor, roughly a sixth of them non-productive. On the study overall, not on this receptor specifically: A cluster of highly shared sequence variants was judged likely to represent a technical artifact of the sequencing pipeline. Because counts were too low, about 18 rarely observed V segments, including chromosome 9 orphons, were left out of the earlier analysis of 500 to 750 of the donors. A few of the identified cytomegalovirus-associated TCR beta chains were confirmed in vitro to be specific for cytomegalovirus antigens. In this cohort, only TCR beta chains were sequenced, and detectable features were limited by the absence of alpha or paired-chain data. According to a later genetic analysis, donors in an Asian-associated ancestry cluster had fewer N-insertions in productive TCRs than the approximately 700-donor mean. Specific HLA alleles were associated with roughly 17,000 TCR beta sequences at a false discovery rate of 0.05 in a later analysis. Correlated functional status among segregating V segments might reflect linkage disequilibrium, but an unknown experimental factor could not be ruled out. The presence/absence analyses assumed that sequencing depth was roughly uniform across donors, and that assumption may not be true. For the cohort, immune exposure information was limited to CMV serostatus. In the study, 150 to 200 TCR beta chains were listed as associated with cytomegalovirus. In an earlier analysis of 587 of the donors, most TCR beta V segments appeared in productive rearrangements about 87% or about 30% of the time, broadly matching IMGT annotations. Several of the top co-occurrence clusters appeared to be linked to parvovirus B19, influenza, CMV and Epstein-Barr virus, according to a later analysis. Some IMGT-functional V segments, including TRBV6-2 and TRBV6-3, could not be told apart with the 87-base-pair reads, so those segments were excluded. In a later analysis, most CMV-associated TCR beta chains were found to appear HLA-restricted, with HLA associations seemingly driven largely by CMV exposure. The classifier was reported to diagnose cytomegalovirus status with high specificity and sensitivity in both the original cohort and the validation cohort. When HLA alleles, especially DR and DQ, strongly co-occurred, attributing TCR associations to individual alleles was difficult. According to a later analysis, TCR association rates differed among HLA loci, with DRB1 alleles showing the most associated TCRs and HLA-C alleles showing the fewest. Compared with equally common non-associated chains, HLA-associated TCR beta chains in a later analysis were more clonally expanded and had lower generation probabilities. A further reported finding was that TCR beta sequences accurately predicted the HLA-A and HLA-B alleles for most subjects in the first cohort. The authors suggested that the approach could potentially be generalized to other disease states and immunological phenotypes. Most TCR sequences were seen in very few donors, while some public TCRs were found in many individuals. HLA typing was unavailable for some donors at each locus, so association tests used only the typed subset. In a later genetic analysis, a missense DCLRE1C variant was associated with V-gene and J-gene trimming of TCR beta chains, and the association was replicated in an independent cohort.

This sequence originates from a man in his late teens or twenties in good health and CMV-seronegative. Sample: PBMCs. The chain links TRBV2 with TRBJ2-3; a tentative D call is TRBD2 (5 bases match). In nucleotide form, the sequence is TGTGCCAGCGGGGAGACTCCTCTTAGCACAGATACGCAGTATTTT. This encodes CASGETPLSTDTQYF.